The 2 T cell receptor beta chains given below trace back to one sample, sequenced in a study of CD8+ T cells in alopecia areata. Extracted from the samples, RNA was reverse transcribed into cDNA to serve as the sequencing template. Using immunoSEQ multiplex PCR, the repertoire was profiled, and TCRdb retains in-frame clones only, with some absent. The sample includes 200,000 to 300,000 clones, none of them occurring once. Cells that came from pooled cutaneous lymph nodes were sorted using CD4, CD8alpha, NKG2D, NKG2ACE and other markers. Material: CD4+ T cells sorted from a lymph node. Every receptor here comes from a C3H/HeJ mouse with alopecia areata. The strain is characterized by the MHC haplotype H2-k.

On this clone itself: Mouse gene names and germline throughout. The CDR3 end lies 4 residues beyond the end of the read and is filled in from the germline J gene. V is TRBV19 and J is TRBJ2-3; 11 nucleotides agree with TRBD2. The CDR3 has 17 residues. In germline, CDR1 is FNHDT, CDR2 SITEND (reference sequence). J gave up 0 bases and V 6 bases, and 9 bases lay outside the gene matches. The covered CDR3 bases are TGTGCCAGCACTCTCCGGGACTGGGGGTCGAGTGCAGAA. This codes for CASTLRDWGSSAE. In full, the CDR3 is CASTLRDWGSSAETLYF.

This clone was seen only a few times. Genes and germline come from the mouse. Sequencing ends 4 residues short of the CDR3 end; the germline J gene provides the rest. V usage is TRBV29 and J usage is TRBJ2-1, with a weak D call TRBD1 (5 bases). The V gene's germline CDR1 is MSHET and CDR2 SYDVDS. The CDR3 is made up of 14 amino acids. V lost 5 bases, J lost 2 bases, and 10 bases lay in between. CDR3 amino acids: CASSPGPYYAEQFF. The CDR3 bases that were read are TGTGCTAGCAGTCCAGGGCCCTACTATGCT.